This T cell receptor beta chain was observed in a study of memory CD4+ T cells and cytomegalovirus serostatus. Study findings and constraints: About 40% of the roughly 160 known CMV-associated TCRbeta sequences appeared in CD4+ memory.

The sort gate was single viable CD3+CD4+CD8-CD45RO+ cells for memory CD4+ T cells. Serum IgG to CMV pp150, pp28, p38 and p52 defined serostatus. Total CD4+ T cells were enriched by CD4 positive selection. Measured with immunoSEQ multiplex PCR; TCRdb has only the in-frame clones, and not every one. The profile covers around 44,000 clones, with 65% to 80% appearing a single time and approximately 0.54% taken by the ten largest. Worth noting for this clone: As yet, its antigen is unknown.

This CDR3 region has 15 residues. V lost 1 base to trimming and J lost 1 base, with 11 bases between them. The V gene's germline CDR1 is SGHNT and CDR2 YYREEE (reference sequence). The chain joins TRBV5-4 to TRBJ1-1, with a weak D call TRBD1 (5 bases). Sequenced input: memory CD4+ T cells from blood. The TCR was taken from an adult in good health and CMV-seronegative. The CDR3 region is CASSLNKGKNTEAFF. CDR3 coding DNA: TGTGCCAGCAGCTTGAATAAGGGGAAGAACACTGAAGCTTTCTTT. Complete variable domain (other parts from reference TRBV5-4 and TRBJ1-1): ETGVTQSPTHLIKTRGQQVTLRCSSQSGHNTVSWYQQALGQGPQFIFQYYREEENGRGNFPPRFSGLQFPNYSSELNVNALELDDSALYLCASSLNKGKNTEAFFGQGTRLTVV.